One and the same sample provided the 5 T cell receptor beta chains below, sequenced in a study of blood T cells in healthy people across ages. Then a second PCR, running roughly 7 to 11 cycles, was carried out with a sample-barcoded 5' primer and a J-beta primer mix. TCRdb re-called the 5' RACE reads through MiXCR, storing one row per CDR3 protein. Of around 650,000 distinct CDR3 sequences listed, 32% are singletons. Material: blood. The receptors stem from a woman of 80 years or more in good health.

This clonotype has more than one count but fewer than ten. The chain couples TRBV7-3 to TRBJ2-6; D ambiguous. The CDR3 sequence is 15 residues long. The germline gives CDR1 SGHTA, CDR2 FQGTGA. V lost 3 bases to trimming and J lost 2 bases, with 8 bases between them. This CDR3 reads CASSFPQAGANVLTF. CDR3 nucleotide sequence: TGTGCCAGCAGCTTCCCACAAGCTGGGGCCAACGTCCTGACTTTC.

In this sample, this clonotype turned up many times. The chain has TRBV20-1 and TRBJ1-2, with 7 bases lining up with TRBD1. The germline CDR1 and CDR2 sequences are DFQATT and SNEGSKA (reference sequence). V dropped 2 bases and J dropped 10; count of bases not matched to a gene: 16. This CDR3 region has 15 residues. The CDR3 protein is CSARQQGPTMAAYTF. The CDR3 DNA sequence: TGCAGTGCTAGACAACAGGGGCCGACTATGGCTGCCTACACCTTC.

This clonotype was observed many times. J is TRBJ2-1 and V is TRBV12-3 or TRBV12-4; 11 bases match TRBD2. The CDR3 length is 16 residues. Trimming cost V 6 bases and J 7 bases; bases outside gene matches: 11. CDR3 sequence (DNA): TGTGCCAGCAGGGCTAGCGGGGGGTTTCGGGGGAATGAGCAGTTCTTC. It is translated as CASRASGGFRGNEQFF.

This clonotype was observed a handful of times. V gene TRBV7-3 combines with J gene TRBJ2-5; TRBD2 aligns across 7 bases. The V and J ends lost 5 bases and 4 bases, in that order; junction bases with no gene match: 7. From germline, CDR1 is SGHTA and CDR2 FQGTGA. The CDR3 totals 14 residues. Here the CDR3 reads CASSPSGNGETQYF. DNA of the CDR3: TGTGCCAGCAGCCCAAGCGGGAATGGAGAGACCCAGTACTTC.

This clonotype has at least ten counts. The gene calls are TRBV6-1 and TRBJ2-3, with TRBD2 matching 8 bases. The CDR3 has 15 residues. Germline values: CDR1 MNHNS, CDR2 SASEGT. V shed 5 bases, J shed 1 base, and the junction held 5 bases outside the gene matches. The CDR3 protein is CASSRAGARTDTQYF. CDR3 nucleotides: TGTGCCAGCAGTCGAGCGGGGGCCCGCACAGATACGCAGTATTTT.